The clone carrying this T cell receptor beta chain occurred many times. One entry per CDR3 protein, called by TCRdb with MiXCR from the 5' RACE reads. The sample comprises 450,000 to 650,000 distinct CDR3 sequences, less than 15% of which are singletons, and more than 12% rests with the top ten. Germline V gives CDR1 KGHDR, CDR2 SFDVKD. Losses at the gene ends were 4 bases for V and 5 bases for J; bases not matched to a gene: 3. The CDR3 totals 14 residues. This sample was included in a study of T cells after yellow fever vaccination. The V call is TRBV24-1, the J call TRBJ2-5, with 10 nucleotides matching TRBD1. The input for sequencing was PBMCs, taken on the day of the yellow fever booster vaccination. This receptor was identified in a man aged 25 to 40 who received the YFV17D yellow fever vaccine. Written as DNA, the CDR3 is TGTGCCACCAGTGACCCGGGACAGGGGGAGACCCAGTACTTC. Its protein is CATSDPGQGETQYF.